This is a list of T cell receptor beta chains from one sample in a study of OX40 agonist ivuxolimab in advanced cancers. The data were produced by immunoSEQ multiplex PCR, yet TCRdb's version contains in-frame clones alone and is incomplete. The sample shows tens of thousands of clones, about 80% of them seen only once. Sequenced here: CD4+ or CD8+ T cells sorted from blood, sampled in a trial of the OX40 agonist ivuxolimab. Receptors were obtained from an adult with an advanced solid tumor such as melanoma, head and neck, liver or kidney cancer. Both conserved end residues are part of each CDR3. A D gene is named only where the DNA matches it firmly. Clone size is stated in some rows and not others, as once, few, many or a class when expanded.

>TRBD2|18|TRBJ2-2|NA|TRBV4-2
TGTGCCAGCAGCCAAGATCTCTCGGCACTAGCGGGCACCGGGGAGCTGTTTTTT
CASSQDLSALAGTGELFF
>TRBD1|15|TRBJ1-2|NA|TRBV5-1
TGCGCCAGCAGCTTGGCTGCAGGGGGCTCCTATGGCTACACCTTC
CASSLAAGGSYGYTF
>NA|13|TRBJ2-7|NA|TRBV5-4
TGTGCCAGCAGCTTGGTTTCTAGTTACGAGCAGTACTTC
CASSLVSSYEQYF
>NA|12|TRBJ1-2|NA|TRBV6-1
TGTGCCAGCACCGGACGAAGCTATGGCTACACCTTC
CASTGRSYGYTF
>NA|13|TRBJ1-2|NA|TRBV30
TGTGCCTGGAGTGTACGGGTTGGGTATGGCTACACCTTC
CAWSVRVGYGYTF
>NA|13|TRBJ2-1|NA|TRBV28
TGTGCCAGCAGTTCCGGGGGTTACAATGAGCAGTTCTTC
CASSSGGYNEQFF
>TRBD2|18|TRBJ2-1|NA|TRBV7-2
TGTGCCAGCAGCCCAGGGGCTAGCGGGGCGAGCTCCTACAATGAGCAGTTCTTC
CASSPGASGASSYNEQFF
>NA|14|TRBJ1-1|NA|TRBV28
TGTGCCAGCAGTGGGAGTGACGGGAAGAGGGAAGCTTTCTTT
CASSGSDGKREAFF
>NA|14|TRBJ2-7|NA|TRBV2
TGTGCCAGCAGTGAATTAGGGGCACCCTCCGAGCAGTACTTC
CASSELGAPSEQYF
>NA|13|TRBJ2-3|NA|TRBV30
TGTGCCTACTCACGAGGGGTTAGCGATACGCAGTATTTT
CAYSRGVSDTQYF
>TRBD2|17|TRBJ2-1|NA|TRBV10-3
TGTGCCATCAGTGCCGATTCTAGCGGGAGAAGTAGGGATGAGCAGTTCTTC
CAISADSSGRSRDEQFF
>TRBD2|16|TRBJ2-7|NA|TRBV25-1
TGTGCCAGCAGTGGGCCTCATAGCGGGAGCTCCTACGAGCAGTACTTC
CASSGPHSGSSYEQYF
>NA|13|TRBJ2-1|NA|TRBV7-9
TGTGCCAGCAGCTACGAGGAATACAATGAGCAGTTCTTC
CASSYEEYNEQFF
>TRBD2|15|TRBJ2-7|NA|TRBV6-4
TGTGCCAGCAGTGTACTAGCGGGTAGCTCCTACGAGCAGTACTTC
CASSVLAGSSYEQYF
>TRBD2|14|TRBJ2-5|NA|TRBV7-9
TGTGCCAGCAGTTCGGGACTACTAAAAGAGACCCAGTACTTC
CASSSGLLKETQYF
>TRBD2|14|TRBJ2-7|NA|TRBV15
TGTGCCACCAGCAGAGATCGGGGGGTCTACGAGCAGTACTTC
CATSRDRGVYEQYF
>NA|14|TRBJ2-7|NA|TRBV5-4
TGTGCCATCTCAATTGCCGATAGGGTGGACGAGCAGTACTTC
CAISIADRVDEQYF
>NA|15|TRBJ1-5|NA|TRBV6-5
TGTGCCAGCAGTCCCCTTGCAGGGGGCAATCAGCCCCAGCATTTT
CASSPLAGGNQPQHF
>TRBD2|15|TRBJ2-1|NA|TRBV19
TGTGCCAGTAGTTATACTAGCGGGAGGGCGGATGAGCAGTTCTTC
CASSYTSGRADEQFF
>NA|14|TRBJ2-7|NA|TRBV30
TGTGCCTGGAGCCTAACCGGACCGGCTGACGAGCAGTACTTC
CAWSLTGPADEQYF
>TRBD2|17|TRBJ2-1|NA|TRBV4-1
TGCGCCAGCAGCCAAGCTTCGCGGGAGTCCTCCTACAATGAGCAGTTCTTC
CASSQASRESSYNEQFF
>TRBD1|16|TRBJ1-6|NA|TRBV5-1
TGCGCCAGCAGCCCAGGGACAGGGAATTATAATTCACCCCTCCACTTT
CASSPGTGNYNSPLHF
>TRBD2|15|TRBJ2-7|NA|TRBV30
TGTGCCTGGAGTGTAACTCTAGCGGGCTTCTACGAGCAGTACTTC
CAWSVTLAGFYEQYF
>NA|15|TRBJ2-7|NA|TRBV4-1
TGCGCCAGCAGCCAAGAAAGGACTATCTCCTACGAGCAGTACTTC
CASSQERTISYEQYF
>NA|15|TRBJ1-1|NA|TRBV21-1
TGTGCCAGCAGCACGGGCGCGACAGGGTACACTGAAGCTTTCTTT
CASSTGATGYTEAFF
>TRBD2|14|TRBJ2-7|NA|TRBV28
TGTGCCAGCAGTTTTCGGGAGGGCCGGTACGAGCAGTACTTC
CASSFREGRYEQYF
>NA|15|TRBJ1-2|once|TRBV2
TGTGCCAGCAGTGAGGGGCACCTGTTTAACTATGGCTACACCTTC
CASSEGHLFNYGYTF
>NA|13|TRBJ1-1|many|TRBV7-2
TGTGCCAGCAGCTTAGGGACCCGCAGTGAAGCTTTCTTT
CASSLGTRSEAFF
>TRBD2|14|TRBJ2-7|NA|TRBV10-2
TGCGCCAGCAGTGAGGCTAGCGGGAGCTACGAGCAGTACTTC
CASSEASGSYEQYF
>TRBD1|13|TRBJ1-2|NA|TRBV10-3
TGTGCCATCAAAGGGGGCCAGACTACGGGCTACACCTTC
CAIKGGQTTGYTF
>TRBD2|16|TRBJ2-2|NA|TRBV11-2
TGTGCCAGCAGCTACTCCCTAGCGGGAGTGGCCGGGGAGCTGTTTTTT
CASSYSLAGVAGELFF
>TRBD1|16|TRBJ1-5|NA|TRBV4-1
TGCGCCAGCAGCCAAGGGGCAGGGGGAGTAGGTCAGCCCCAGCATTTT
CASSQGAGGVGQPQHF
>TRBD2|16|TRBJ2-1|NA|TRBV30
TGTGCCTGGAGTGGGGCAAGGGGACTAGCGGACAATGAGCAGTTCTTC
CAWSGARGLADNEQFF
>TRBD1|14|TRBJ2-7|NA|TRBV11-2
TGTGCCAGCAGCTTAGGAACAGGGGCCTACGAGCAGTACTTC
CASSLGTGAYEQYF
>TRBD2|13|TRBJ2-7|medium-sized|TRBV6-1
TGTGCCAGCAGTCCCCCCGGGGGGTACGAGCAGTACTTC
CASSPPGGYEQYF
>TRBD1|12|TRBJ1-2|NA|TRBV2
TGTGCCACCAGACAGGGTAACTATGGCTACACCTTC
CATRQGNYGYTF
>NA|14|TRBJ2-7|NA|TRBV5-1
TGCGCCAGCAGCCCCTGGACAGACTTTCCCGAGCAGTACTTC
CASSPWTDFPEQYF